These 30 T cell receptor beta chains share one sample of origin, sequenced in a study of blood T cell repertoires in COVID-19. The protocol was immunoSEQ multiplex PCR, while the TCRdb copy is restricted to in-frame clones and leaves out a portion. The sample records fewer than 350,000 clones, 85% being singletons. Input material: PBMCs or T cells enriched from blood (not recorded which). All receptors come from a woman younger than 45 who had been exposed to COVID-19.

There are a few counts of this clone. The V gene is TRBV9, the J gene TRBJ2-7, with D possibly being TRBD2 (5 bases). CDR1 is SGDLS, CDR2 YYNGEE, per germline. Trimming removed 4 bases from V and 2 bases from J, with 16 bases in between. The CDR3 spans 15 residues. The CDR3: CASSQSGSGAYEQYF. In DNA, the CDR3 is TGTGCCAGCAGCCAAAGCGGATCCGGGGCCTACGAGCAGTACTTC.

The chain uses TRBV10-3 and TRBJ2-7; 9 bases match TRBD2. Trimming took 3 bases from V and 3 from J; bases not matched to a gene: 6. The CDR3 totals 15 residues. Germline V lookup: CDR1 ENHRY, CDR2 SYGVKD. The chain's CDR3 is CAISDVLAGNYEQYF. The CDR3 bases are TGTGCCATCAGTGACGTACTAGCGGGCAACTACGAGCAGTACTTC.

This clone was found once. This chain links TRBV7-9 with TRBJ1-2; D remains ambiguous. The CDR3 contains 15 residues. Germline V gene data show CDR1 as SEHNR and CDR2 as FQNEAQ (reference sequence). Deletions cut 5 bases from V and 0 bases from J, with 13 bases between. In DNA, the CDR3 is TGTGCCAGCAGCCCGGAGGCGGGAGCTAACTATGGCTACACCTTC. As protein: CASSPEAGANYGYTF.

The chain is built from TRBV10-3 and TRBJ2-5, with a tentative D call TRBD1 (6 bases). The CDR3 covers 13 residues. The germline V gene has CDR1 ENHRY and CDR2 SYGVKD. Trimming took 10 bases from V and 4 from J, leaving 16 bases between them. DNA of the CDR3: TGTGCCACTTCGTTGGGGGCAGGAGAGACCCAGTACTTC. Translation gives CATSLGAGETQYF.

This clone has just a few counts. The rearrangement links TRBV27 to TRBJ1-1, with 8 bases aligning to TRBD1. This CDR3 comprises 14 residues. Germline V gene sequence: CDR1 MNHEY, CDR2 SMNVEV (reference sequence). Trimming took 4 bases from V and 5 from J; bases not matched to a gene: 6. CDR3 nucleotides: TGTGCCAGCAGTTCCCCAGGGGGCGATACTGAAGCTTTCTTT. It translates to CASSSPGGDTEAFF.

V usage is TRBV28 and J usage is TRBJ2-7, with unresolved D. Germline V lookup: CDR1 MDHEN, CDR2 SYDVKM. The CDR3 is made up of 16 amino acids. The V and J ends lost 4 bases and 3 bases respectively, with 19 bases between them. CDR3 sequence reads: CASSSLMFGSFYEQYF. DNA of the CDR3: TGTGCCAGCAGTTCCCTTATGTTCGGGTCCTTCTACGAGCAGTACTTC.

The V gene is TRBV18, the J gene TRBJ2-5; 9 nucleotides align to TRBD1. Germline V gene data show CDR1 as KGHSH and CDR2 as LQKENI. Trimming cost V 5 bases and J 5 bases; bases outside gene matches: 9. CDR3 length: 15 amino acids. The chain's CDR3 is CASSKRTGVEETQYF. The CDR3, as DNA: TGTGCCAGCTCAAAGAGGACAGGGGTAGAGGAGACCCAGTACTTC.

The chain has TRBV12-3 or TRBV12-4 and TRBJ2-7; TRBD1 matches 7 bases. The CDR3 runs to 12 residues. V shed 4 bases and J 3 bases; nucleotides not matched to a gene: 0. CDR3 sequence reads: CASSSGGYEQYF. The CDR3, as DNA: TGTGCCAGCAGTTCAGGGGGCTACGAGCAGTACTTC.

The chain recombines TRBV19 with TRBJ2-5, with 10 bases lining up with TRBD2. The CDR3 totals 16 residues. CDR1 LNHDA and CDR2 SQIVND come from the germline V gene (reference sequence). After removal of 5 bases from V and 0 bases from J, the junction contained 6 bases not matched to a gene. The CDR3 nucleotides are TGTGCCAGTAGTTCAAGGACTAGCGGTTACCAAGAGACCCAGTACTTC. It translates to CASSSRTSGYQETQYF.

The rearrangement uses TRBV12-3 or TRBV12-4 and TRBJ1-1; possible D gene TRBD1, 6 bases. The CDR3 has 12 residues. V was trimmed by 4 bases and J by 11 bases, leaving 14 bases between them. The CDR3 here is CASSSSDRSAFF. Here the CDR3 DNA reads TGTGCCAGCAGTTCATCAGACAGGTCGGCTTTCTTT.

This chain links TRBV7-2 with TRBJ2-2; no clear D gene. CDR3 size: 13 residues. V was pared by 4 bases and J by 2 bases, with 5 bases between. Germline V CDR1 and CDR2: SGHTA, FQGNSA. DNA of the CDR3: TGTGCCAGCAGCTCAGTAAACACCGGGGAGCTGTTTTTT. It translates to CASSSVNTGELFF.

The V gene is TRBV18, the J gene TRBJ2-5; D not certain. V dropped 5 bases and J dropped 2 bases, with 12 bases sitting between them. Germline V gives CDR1 KGHSH, CDR2 LQKENI. This CDR3 spans 14 amino acids. In DNA form, the CDR3 reads TGTGCCAGCTCAGCACGCCGGGTGCAAGAGACCCAGTACTTC. Amino acids: CASSARRVQETQYF. Variable domain in full (rest from reference TRBV18 and TRBJ2-5): NAGVMQNPRHLVRRRGQEARLRCSPMKGHSHVYWYRQLPEEGLKFMVYLQKENIIDESGMPKERFSAEFPKEGPSILRIQQVVRGDSAAYFCASSARRVQETQYFGPGTRLLVL.

In its sample, this clone was seen a few times. V and J are TRBV7-8 and TRBJ2-5; 9 nucleotides align to TRBD2. Germline CDR1 is SGHVS and CDR2 is FQNEAQ. Trimming cost V 1 base and J 3 bases; bases outside gene matches: 9. The CDR3 covers 17 residues. The CDR3 DNA reads as TGTGCCAGCAGCTTAGACACAGGGGCTAGCGGGGAAGAGACCCAGTACTTC. This gives the protein CASSLDTGASGEETQYF.

The chain employs TRBV7-9 and TRBJ1-6; D is ambiguous. V lost 6 bases and J lost 11, with 23 bases in between. This CDR3 is built from 16 residues. CDR1 and CDR2 from the germline V gene are SEHNR and FQNEAQ (reference sequence). CDR3 DNA sequence: TGTGCCAGCAGTTTCCCGGCGGGCCAAGGGTCGACACCCCTCCACTTT. Its translation is CASSFPAGQGSTPLHF. The variable domain in full, completed from reference TRBV7-9 and TRBJ1-6, reads DTGVSQNPRHKITKRGQNVTFRCDPISEHNRLYWYRQTLGQGPEFLTYFQNEAQLEKSRLLSDRFSAERPKGSFSTLEIQRTEQGDSAMYLCASSFPAGQGSTPLHFGNGTRLTVT.

The V and J genes are TRBV5-1 and TRBJ1-5, with 9 bases that match TRBD1. Germline V lookup: CDR1 SGHRS, CDR2 YFSETQ. This CDR3 contains 16 residues. V lost 3 bases, J lost 3 bases, and 7 bases stayed unmatched. The CDR3 is CASSYGDRENNQPQHF. CDR3 DNA sequence: TGCGCCAGCAGCTATGGGGACAGGGAAAACAATCAGCCCCAGCATTTT.

In its sample, this clone was seen once. The chain couples TRBV9 to TRBJ2-2, with 15 bases matching TRBD2. Looked up from germline, CDR1 is SGDLS and CDR2 is YYNGEE. After removal of 4 bases from V and 4 bases from J, the junction contained 11 bases not matched to a gene. This CDR3 comprises 19 residues. The CDR3 coding sequence is TGTGCCAGCAGCCGAGCCGGACTAGCGGGGGGGCCCGTCACCGGGGAGCTGTTTTTT. Translating it yields CASSRAGLAGGPVTGELFF.

The chain recombines TRBV6-5 with TRBJ1-2; D is possibly TRBD1 (6 bases). The CDR3 extends over 14 amino acids. From germline, CDR1 is MNHEY and CDR2 SVGAGI. V lost 7 bases and J 5 bases, leaving 17 bases between the germline ends. Here the CDR3 DNA reads TGTGCCAGCATTCCGAGGGGGAGCCCTTATGGCTACACCTTC. Protein sequence: CASIPRGSPYGYTF.

The chain carries TRBV5-8 and TRBJ2-7, with 7 positions matching TRBD1. The germline V gene encodes CDR1 SGHTS and CDR2 YDEGEE. The junction had 4 bases not matched to a gene; V was cut back by 4 bases and J by 0 bases. This CDR3 has 14 amino acids. This CDR3 reads CASSLTGYSYEQYF. The CDR3 DNA is TGTGCCAGCAGCCTGACAGGGTACTCCTACGAGCAGTACTTC.

This clone occurred a few times. Other DNA sequences in the same sample also yield this CDR3. The gene calls are TRBV2 and TRBJ2-7, with a possible D match to TRBD2 (5 bases). The CDR3 runs 12 residues. V gave up 6 bases and J gave up 0 bases, with 6 bases separating them. CDR1 and CDR2 from the germline V gene are SNHLY and FYNNEI. The chain's CDR3 is CASRGSSYEQYF. CDR3 in DNA: TGTGCCAGCAGGGGGAGCTCCTACGAGCAGTACTTC.

This chain connects TRBV7-9 to TRBJ1-2, with TRBD1 matching 7 bases. Germline values: CDR1 SEHNR, CDR2 FQNEAQ (reference sequence). CDR3 size: 14 residues. Trimming at V came to 2 bases and at J to 8 bases, leaving 8 bases not matched to a gene. CDR3 amino acids: CASSLQGQGEGYTF. CDR3 nucleotide sequence: TGTGCCAGCAGCTTACAAGGCCAGGGGGAAGGCTACACCTTC.

The chain uses TRBV15 and TRBJ1-6, with a possible D match to TRBD1 (5 bases). V lost 0 bases and J 12 bases, leaving 21 bases between the germline ends. Germline CDR1 reads LNHNV; CDR2 reads YYDKDF (reference sequence). The CDR3 has 17 residues. The CDR3 DNA sequence: TGTGCCACCAGCAGAGATTGGGGCCCTTTACCAGCGCGACCCCTCCACTTT. Its translation: CATSRDWGPLPARPLHF.

The V call is TRBV5-1, the J call TRBJ2-1, with D tentatively TRBD2 (5 bases). This CDR3 has 15 amino acids. The V end lost 5 bases, the J end lost 0 bases, and 12 bases lay between the germline ends. Germline V lookup: CDR1 SGHRS, CDR2 YFSETQ. CDR3 sequence reads: CASSPELGSYNEQFF. DNA of the CDR3: TGCGCCAGCAGTCCGGAACTAGGCTCCTACAATGAGCAGTTCTTC.

The rearrangement links TRBV5-1 to TRBJ2-7; the D gene is possibly TRBD1 (6 bases). Per germline, CDR1 SGHRS and CDR2 YFSETQ. V lost 1 base to trimming and J lost 4 bases, with 18 bases between them. CDR3 length equals 16 residues. CDR3 DNA: TGCGCCAGCAGCTTGACCGAGACAGGTGTCATTTACGAGCAGTACTTC. As protein: CASSLTETGVIYEQYF.

This clone has only a few counts. The chain carries TRBV6-5 and TRBJ1-6; 9 nucleotides match TRBD1. The ends lost 6 bases at V and 8 bases at J; junction bases unmatched: 8. CDR1 is MNHEY, CDR2 SVGAGI, per germline. The CDR3 spans 15 residues. In DNA form, the CDR3 reads TGTGCCAGCAGATCCTCCGGACAGGGGTATTCACCCCTCCACTTT. It is translated as CASRSSGQGYSPLHF.

This CDR3 reads CAWSVRGGGDLFF. For the CDR3, the DNA is TGTGCCTGGAGTGTACGAGGGGGGGGAGACCTGTTTTTT. V is TRBV30 and J is TRBJ1-4, with TRBD1 as a possible D gene (6 bases). Germline V gives CDR1 GTSNPN, CDR2 SVGIG (reference sequence). The germline V and J ends were trimmed by 0 bases and 14 bases, with 16 bases remaining between them. This CDR3 region has 13 residues.

The V and J genes are TRBV30 and TRBJ1-1, with D tentatively TRBD1 (5 bases). The V and J ends lost 0 bases and 1 base respectively, with 6 bases between them. Per germline, CDR1 GTSNPN and CDR2 SVGIG (reference sequence). The CDR3 extends over 13 amino acids. The CDR3 protein is CAWSVGGNTEAFF. The DNA for the CDR3 is TGTGCCTGGAGTGTCGGGGGGAACACTGAAGCTTTCTTT.

The chain joins TRBV30 to TRBJ2-7; 9 positions match TRBD1. Germline loops: CDR1 GTSNPN, CDR2 SVGIG (reference sequence). The CDR3 contains 12 residues. V lost 5 bases, J lost 2 bases, and 1 base stayed unmatched. The CDR3 protein is CAWGQGTYEQYF. In nucleotides, the CDR3 is TGTGCCTGGGGACAGGGGACCTACGAGCAGTACTTC. The complete variable domain, with remaining parts taken from reference TRBV30 and TRBJ2-7, reads SQTIHQWPATLVQPVGSPLSLECTVEGTSNPNLYWYRQAAGRGLQLLFYSVGIGQISSEVPQNLSASRPQDRQFILSSKKLLLSDSGFYLCAWGQGTYEQYFGPGTRLTVT.

This clone showed up just once. The J gene is TRBJ1-2, the V gene TRBV5-6; 9 positions match TRBD1. The CDR3 length is 13 residues. Trimming at V came to 5 bases and at J to 8 bases, leaving 7 bases not matched to a gene. Germline values: CDR1 SGHDT, CDR2 YYEEEE. The CDR3, as DNA: TGTGCCAGCAGTTTGAGGACAGGGGACGGCTACACCTTC. Encoded protein: CASSLRTGDGYTF.

For the CDR3, the DNA is TGTGCCAGCAGCCAAGAGTTTCGGGTATCGTTGGAGACCCAGTACTTC. Its protein is CASSQEFRVSLETQYF. The chain carries TRBV3-1 (or the pseudogene TRBV3-2) and TRBJ2-5, with D unresolved. Trimming stripped 0 bases from V and 5 bases from J, with 16 bases between. CDR1 and CDR2 from the germline V gene are LGHDT and YNNKEL (reference sequence). The length of the CDR3 is 16 residues.

The rearrangement uses TRBV10-3 and TRBJ1-1, with D maybe TRBD1 (6 bases). The CDR3 runs to 16 residues. From germline, CDR1 is ENHRY and CDR2 SYGVKD. V was clipped by 0 bases and J by 1 base, with 12 bases between them. The DNA of the CDR3 is TGTGCCATCAGTGAGTCGGGGAAACAGGGGAACACTGAAGCTTTCTTT. Translation gives CAISESGKQGNTEAFF.